This paragraph reports one TCR beta chain. The antigen remains undetermined. The data stem from a study of OX40 agonist ivuxolimab in advanced cancers. Study-wide background: Cohort: 80% to 85% men, mean age 60, aged roughly 23 to 79.

Broader study findings: Normalized expansion of T-cell clones was also low for some nonresponders.

The protocol was immunoSEQ multiplex PCR, while the TCRdb copy is restricted to in-frame clones and leaves out a portion. Seen here are some 90,000 clones, about 94% observed once, and the top ten hold about 1.1%. The CDR3 is 15 amino acids. V was pared by 5 bases and J by 0 bases, with 11 bases between. Germline lookup yields CDR1 SGHTA and CDR2 FQGNSA. The sample in question was CD4+ or CD8+ T cells sorted from blood, obtained in a trial of the OX40 agonist ivuxolimab. The chain is built from TRBV7-2 and TRBJ1-3; D remains ambiguous. The sequence derives from an adult with an advanced solid tumor such as melanoma, head and neck, liver or kidney cancer. The CDR3 sequence: CASSPWTDSGNTIYF. The CDR3 DNA reads as TGTGCCAGCAGCCCGTGGACGGACTCTGGAAACACCATATATTTT.